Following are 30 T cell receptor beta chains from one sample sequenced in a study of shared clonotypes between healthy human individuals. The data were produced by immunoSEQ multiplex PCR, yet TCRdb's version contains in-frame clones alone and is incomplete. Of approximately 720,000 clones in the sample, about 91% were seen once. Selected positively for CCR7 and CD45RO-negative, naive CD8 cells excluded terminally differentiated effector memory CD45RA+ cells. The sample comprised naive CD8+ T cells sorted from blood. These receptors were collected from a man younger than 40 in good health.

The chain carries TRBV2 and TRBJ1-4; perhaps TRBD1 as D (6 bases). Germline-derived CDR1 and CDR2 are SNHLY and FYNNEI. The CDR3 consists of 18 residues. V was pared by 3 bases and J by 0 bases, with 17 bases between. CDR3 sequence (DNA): TGTGCCAGCAGTGATACGGGGGGCACAGCCACAACTAATGAAAAACTGTTTTTT. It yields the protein CASSDTGGTATTNEKLFF.

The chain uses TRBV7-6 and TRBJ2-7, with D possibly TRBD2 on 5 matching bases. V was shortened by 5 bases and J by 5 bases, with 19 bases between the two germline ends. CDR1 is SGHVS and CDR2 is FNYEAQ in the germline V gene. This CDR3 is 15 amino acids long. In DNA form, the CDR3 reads TGTGCCAGCAGCCCCTCTGCGGGTAATGTCCACGAGCAGTACTTC. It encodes CASSPSAGNVHEQYF. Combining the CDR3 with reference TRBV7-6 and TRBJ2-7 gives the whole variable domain GAGVSQSPRYKVTKRGQDVALRCDPISGHVSLYWYRQALGQGPEFLTYFNYEAQQDKSGLPNDRFSAERPEGSISTLTIQRTEQRDSAMYRCASSPSAGNVHEQYFGPGTRLTVT.

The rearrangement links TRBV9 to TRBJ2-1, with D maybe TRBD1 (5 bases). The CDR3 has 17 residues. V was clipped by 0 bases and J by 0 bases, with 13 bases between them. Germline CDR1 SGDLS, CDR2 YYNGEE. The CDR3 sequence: CASSVDPTESSYNEQFF. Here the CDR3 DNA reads TGTGCCAGCAGCGTAGACCCGACAGAGAGCTCCTACAATGAGCAGTTCTTC.

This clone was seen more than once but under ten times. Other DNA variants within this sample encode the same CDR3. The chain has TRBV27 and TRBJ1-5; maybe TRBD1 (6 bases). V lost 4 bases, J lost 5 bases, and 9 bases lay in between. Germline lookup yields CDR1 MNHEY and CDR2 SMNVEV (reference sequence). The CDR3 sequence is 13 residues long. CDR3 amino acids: CASSSTGYQPQHF. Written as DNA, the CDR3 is TGTGCCAGCAGTTCTACAGGGTATCAGCCCCAGCATTTT.

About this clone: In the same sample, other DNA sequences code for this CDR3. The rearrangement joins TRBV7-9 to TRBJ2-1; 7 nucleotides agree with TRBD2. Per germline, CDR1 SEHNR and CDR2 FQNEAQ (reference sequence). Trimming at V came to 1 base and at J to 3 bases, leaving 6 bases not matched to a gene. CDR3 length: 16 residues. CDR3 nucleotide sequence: TGTGCCAGCAGCTTAGGGTCTAGCGGACTCTACAATGAGCAGTTCTTC. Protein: CASSLGSSGLYNEQFF.

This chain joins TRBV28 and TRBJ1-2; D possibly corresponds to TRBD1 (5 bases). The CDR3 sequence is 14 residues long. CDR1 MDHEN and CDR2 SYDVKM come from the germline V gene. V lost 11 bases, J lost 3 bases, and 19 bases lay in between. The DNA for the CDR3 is TGTGCCGCCAGGGTGAATATGTTGGACTATGGCTACACCTTC. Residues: CAARVNMLDYGYTF.

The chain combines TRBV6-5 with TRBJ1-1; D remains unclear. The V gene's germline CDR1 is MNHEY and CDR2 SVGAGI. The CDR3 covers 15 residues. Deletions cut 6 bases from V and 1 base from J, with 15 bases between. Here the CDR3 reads CASSPGVFKNTEAFF. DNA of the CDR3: TGTGCCAGCAGCCCCGGGGTGTTTAAGAACACTGAAGCTTTCTTT.

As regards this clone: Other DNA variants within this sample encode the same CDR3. The DNA of the CDR3 is TGTGCCAGCAGTTTTGGGAATGAGCAGTTCTTC. Its protein product is CASSFGNEQFF. J is TRBJ2-1 and V is TRBV27; the D is unclear. The CDR3 sequence is 11 residues long. Per germline, CDR1 MNHEY and CDR2 SMNVEV (reference sequence). Trimming took off 3 bases at V and 7 bases at J, with 4 bases between the two ends.

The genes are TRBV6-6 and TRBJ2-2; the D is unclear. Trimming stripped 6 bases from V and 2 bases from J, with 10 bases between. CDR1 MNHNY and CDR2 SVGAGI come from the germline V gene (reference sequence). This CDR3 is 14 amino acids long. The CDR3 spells CASSHGHNTGELFF. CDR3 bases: TGTGCCAGCAGCCACGGGCATAACACCGGGGAGCTGTTTTTT.

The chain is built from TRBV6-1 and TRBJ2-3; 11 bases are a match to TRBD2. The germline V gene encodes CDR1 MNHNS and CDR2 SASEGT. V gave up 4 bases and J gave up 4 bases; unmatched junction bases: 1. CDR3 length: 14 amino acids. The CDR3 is CASSGLAGSDTQYF. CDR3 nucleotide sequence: TGTGCCAGCAGTGGACTAGCGGGGTCAGATACGCAGTATTTT.

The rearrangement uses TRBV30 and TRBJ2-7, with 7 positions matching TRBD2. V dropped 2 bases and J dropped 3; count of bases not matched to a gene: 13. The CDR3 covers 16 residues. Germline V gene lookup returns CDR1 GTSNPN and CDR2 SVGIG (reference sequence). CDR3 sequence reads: CAWSFPIGGSRYEQYF. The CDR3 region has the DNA TGTGCCTGGAGTTTCCCAATCGGCGGGAGTCGCTACGAGCAGTACTTC. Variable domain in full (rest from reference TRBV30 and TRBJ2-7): SQTIHQWPATLVQPVGSPLSLECTVEGTSNPNLYWYRQAAGRGLQLLFYSVGIGQISSEVPQNLSASRPQDRQFILSSKKLLLSDSGFYLCAWSFPIGGSRYEQYFGPGTRLTVT.

The CDR3, as DNA: TGTGCCAGCAGCTTGCCCGCGGGAGGATTCGAGCAGTACTTC. Its translation: CASSLPAGGFEQYF. The chain uses TRBV5-5 and TRBJ2-7; 8 bases agree with TRBD2. The CDR3 consists of 14 residues. Trimming cost V 1 base and J 6 bases; bases outside gene matches: 6. Looked up from germline, CDR1 is SGHKS and CDR2 is YYEKEE (reference sequence). Full variable domain (remainder filled in from reference TRBV5-5 and TRBJ2-7): DAGVTQSPTHLIKTRGQQVTLRCSPISGHKSVSWYQQVLGQGPQFIFQYYEKEERGRGNFPDRFSARQFPNYSSELNVNALLLGDSALYLCASSLPAGGFEQYFGPGTRLTVT.

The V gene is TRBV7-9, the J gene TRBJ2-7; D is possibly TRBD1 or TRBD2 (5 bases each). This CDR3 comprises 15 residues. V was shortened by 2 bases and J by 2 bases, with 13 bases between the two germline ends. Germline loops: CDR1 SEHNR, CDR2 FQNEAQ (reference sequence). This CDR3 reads CASSLRSGTTYEQYF. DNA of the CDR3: TGTGCCAGCAGCTTAAGGTCCGGGACCACCTACGAGCAGTACTTC.

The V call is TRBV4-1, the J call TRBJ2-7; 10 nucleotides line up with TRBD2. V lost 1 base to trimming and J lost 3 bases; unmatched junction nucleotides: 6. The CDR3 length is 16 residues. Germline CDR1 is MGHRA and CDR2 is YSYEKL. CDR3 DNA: TGCGCCAGCAGCCAAGGGACTAGCGGCGTTTACTACGAGCAGTACTTC. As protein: CASSQGTSGVYYEQYF.

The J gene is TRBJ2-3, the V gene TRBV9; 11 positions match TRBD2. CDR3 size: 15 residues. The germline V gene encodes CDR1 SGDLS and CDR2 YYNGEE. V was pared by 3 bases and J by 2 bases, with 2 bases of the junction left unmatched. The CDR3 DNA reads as TGTGCCAGCAGCGCTAGCGGGAGGCCCACAGATACGCAGTATTTT. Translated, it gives CASSASGRPTDTQYF. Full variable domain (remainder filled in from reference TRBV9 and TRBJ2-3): DSGVTQTPKHLITATGQRVTLRCSPRSGDLSVYWYQQSLDQGLQFLIQYYNGEERAKGNILERFSAQQFPDLHSELNLSSLELGDSALYFCASSASGRPTDTQYFGPGTRLTVL.

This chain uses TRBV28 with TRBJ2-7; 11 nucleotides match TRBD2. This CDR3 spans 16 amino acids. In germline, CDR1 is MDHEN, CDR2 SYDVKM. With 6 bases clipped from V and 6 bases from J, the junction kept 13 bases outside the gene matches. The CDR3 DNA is TGTGCCAGCAGGACGGGTAGCGGGAGGGGAGCTGGCGAGCAGTACTTC. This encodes CASRTGSGRGAGEQYF.

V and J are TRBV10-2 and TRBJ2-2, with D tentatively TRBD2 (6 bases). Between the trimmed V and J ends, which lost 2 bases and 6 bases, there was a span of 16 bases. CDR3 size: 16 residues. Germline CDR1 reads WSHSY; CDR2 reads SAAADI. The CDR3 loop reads CASSERVSGRSGELFF. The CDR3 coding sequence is TGCGCCAGCAGTGAGAGGGTGTCCGGGAGATCCGGGGAGCTGTTTTTT.

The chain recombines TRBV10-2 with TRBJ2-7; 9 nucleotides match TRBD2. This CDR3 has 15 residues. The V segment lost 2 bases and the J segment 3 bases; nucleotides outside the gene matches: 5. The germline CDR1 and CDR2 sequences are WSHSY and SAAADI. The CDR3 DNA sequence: TGCGCCAGCAGTGAGCCTAGCGGGATTTTCTACGAGCAGTACTTC. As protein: CASSEPSGIFYEQYF.

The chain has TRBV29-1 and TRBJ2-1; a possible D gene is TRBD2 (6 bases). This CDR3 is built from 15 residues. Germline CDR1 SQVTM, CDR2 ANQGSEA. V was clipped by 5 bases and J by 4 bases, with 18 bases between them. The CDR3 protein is CSVSWGEVEYNEQFF. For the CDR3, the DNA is TGCAGCGTTTCCTGGGGGGAGGTAGAATACAATGAGCAGTTCTTC.

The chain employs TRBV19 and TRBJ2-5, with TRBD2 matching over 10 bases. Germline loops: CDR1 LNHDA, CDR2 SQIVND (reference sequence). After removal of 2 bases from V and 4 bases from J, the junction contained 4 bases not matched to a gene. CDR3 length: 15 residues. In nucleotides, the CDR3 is TGTGCCAGTAGTATACTAGCGGGAGTCCCAGAGACCCAGTACTTC. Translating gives CASSILAGVPETQYF.

The CDR3 nucleotides are TGTGCCAGTAGTCCTACATCACCGCCGGGGGGAGATACGCAGTATTTT. As protein: CASSPTSPPGGDTQYF. J is TRBJ2-3 and V is TRBV19; 7 nucleotides line up with TRBD2. After removal of 5 bases from V and 5 bases from J, the junction contained 13 bases not matched to a gene. The CDR3 loop spans 16 amino acids. Germline V gene lookup returns CDR1 LNHDA and CDR2 SQIVND (reference sequence). The whole variable domain, filled in from reference TRBV19 and TRBJ2-3, reads DGGITQSPKYLFRKEGQNVTLSCEQNLNHDAMYWYRQDPGQGLRLIYYSQIVNDFQKGDIAEGYSVSREKKESFPLTVTSAQKNPTAFYLCASSPTSPPGGDTQYFGPGTRLTVL.

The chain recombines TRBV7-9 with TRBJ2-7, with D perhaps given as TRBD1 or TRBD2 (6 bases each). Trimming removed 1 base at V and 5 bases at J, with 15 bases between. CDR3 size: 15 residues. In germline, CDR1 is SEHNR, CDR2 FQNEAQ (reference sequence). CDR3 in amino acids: CASSLGGGGSDEQYF. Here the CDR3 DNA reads TGTGCCAGCAGCTTAGGAGGGGGAGGATCGGACGAGCAGTACTTC.

CDR3 protein: CASSLTGETSGNTIYF. DNA for the CDR3: TGTGCCAGCAGTTTAACAGGGGAGACCTCTGGAAACACCATATATTTT. The chain carries TRBV27 and TRBJ1-3, with 7 bases identical to TRBD1. V lost 2 bases, J lost 0 bases, and 4 bases stayed unmatched. This CDR3 has 16 amino acids. Germline CDR1 reads MNHEY; CDR2 reads SMNVEV (reference sequence).

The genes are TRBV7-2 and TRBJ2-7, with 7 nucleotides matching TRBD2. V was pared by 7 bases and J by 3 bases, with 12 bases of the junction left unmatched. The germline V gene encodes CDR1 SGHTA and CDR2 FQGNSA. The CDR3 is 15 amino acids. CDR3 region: CASTLFPGGNYEQYF. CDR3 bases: TGTGCCAGCACCCTGTTCCCGGGGGGAAACTACGAGCAGTACTTC.

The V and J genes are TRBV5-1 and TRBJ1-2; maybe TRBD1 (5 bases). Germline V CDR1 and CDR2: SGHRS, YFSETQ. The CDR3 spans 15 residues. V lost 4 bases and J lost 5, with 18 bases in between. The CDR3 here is CASSDPGLPIYGYTF. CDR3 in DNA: TGCGCCAGCAGCGATCCGGGACTCCCCATATATGGCTACACCTTC.

The CDR3 reads CASIVRDRPNEKLFF. CDR3 nucleotides: TGTGCCAGCATAGTTCGGGACAGGCCTAATGAAAAACTGTTTTTT. The rearrangement links TRBV6-6 to TRBJ1-4; TRBD1 matches at 8 bases. J gave up 3 bases and V 7 bases, and 7 bases lay outside the gene matches. Germline CDR1 and CDR2: MNHNY and SVGAGI (reference sequence). The CDR3 is 15 residues long.

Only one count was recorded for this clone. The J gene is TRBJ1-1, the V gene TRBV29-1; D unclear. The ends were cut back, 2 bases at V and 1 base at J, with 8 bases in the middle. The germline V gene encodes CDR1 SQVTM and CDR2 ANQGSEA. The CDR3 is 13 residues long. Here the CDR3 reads CSVELGQNTEAFF. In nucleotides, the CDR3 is TGCAGCGTTGAATTGGGTCAGAACACTGAAGCTTTCTTT.

The CDR3 DNA reads as TGCGCCAGCAGTGAGTTGGACAGGGACACTGAAGCTTTCTTT. Its translation is CASSELDRDTEAFF. The chain recombines TRBV10-2 with TRBJ1-1; 8 bases line up with TRBD1. From germline, CDR1 is WSHSY and CDR2 SAAADI. This CDR3 is built from 14 residues. The ends lost 1 base at V and 3 bases at J; junction bases unmatched: 1.

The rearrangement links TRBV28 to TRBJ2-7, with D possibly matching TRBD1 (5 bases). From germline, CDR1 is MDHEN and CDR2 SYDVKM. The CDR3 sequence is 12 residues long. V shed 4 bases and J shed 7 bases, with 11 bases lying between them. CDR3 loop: CASSSYRTEQYF. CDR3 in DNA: TGTGCCAGCAGTTCCTACCGGACAGAGCAGTACTTC.

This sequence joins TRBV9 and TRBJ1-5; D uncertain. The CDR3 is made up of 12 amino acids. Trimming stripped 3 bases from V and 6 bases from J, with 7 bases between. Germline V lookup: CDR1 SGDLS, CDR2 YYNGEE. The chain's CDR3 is CASSEALQPQHF. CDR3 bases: TGTGCCAGCAGCGAGGCCCTTCAGCCCCAGCATTTT.